This paragraph covers one T cell receptor beta chain sequence. The antigen remains undetermined. Several immunoSEQ plates held equal portions of the genomic DNA taken from each subset. The table came from immunoSEQ multiplex PCR; TCRdb's copy has only in-frame clones and leaves some out. In the table there are about 1 million clones, 75% to 80% of which are singletons. This sample was taken from a study of shared clonotypes between healthy human individuals. J was trimmed by 5 bases and V by 5 bases; bases with no gene match: 9. The germline CDR1 and CDR2 sequences are SNHLY and FYNNEI. The CDR3 is 15 residues long. HIV-negative, healthy adults without recent acute infections or vaccinations were the donors. In the CD4+ fraction, cells were divided into CD45RA+ naive and CD45RA-negative memory subsets. General study findings and limits: Clonotypes shared by all four donors outscored non-shared clonotypes in generation probability.

The receptor's source is a man aged 18-30 years in good health. Some clones in this sample may be carry-over from other donors' samples. Sequenced material: memory CD4+ T cells from PBMCs. As for subset: CD45RA-negative fraction. The chain has TRBV2 and TRBJ2-3; 8 nucleotides align to TRBD2. The CDR3 protein is CASSQGAGGEDTQYF. Here the CDR3 DNA reads TGTGCCAGCAGTCAAGGGGCGGGGGGCGAAGATACGCAGTATTTT.